What follows are 20 T cell receptor beta chains derived from one specimen sequenced in a study of a mutant IDH1 vaccine in newly diagnosed glioma. Sequencing was performed with immunoSEQ multiplex PCR; in TCRdb, only in-frame clones are kept and a portion is missing. The data contain fewer than 75,000 clones, 65% to 85% of them singletons. The time point here: week 11, during vaccination. What each vaccine dose contained was 300 ug of mutant IDH1 20-mer peptide, accompanied by topical imiquimod. No antigen has been assigned to these receptors. Sequences were derived from PBMCs, sampled from a glioma patient whose treatment included an IDH1 peptide vaccine. The receptor set was obtained from a woman aged 45-59 years with glioma.

The CDR3 DNA reads TGTGCCAGTAGTATAGAGGGACTGCCCAATCAGCCCCAGCATTTT. This translates into CASSIEGLPNQPQHF. The chain combines TRBV19 with TRBJ1-5; possible D gene TRBD1, 5 bases. The germline gives CDR1 LNHDA, CDR2 SQIVND (reference sequence). V was trimmed by 0 bases and J by 3 bases, leaving 9 bases between them. The CDR3 sequence is 15 residues long.

The chain is built from TRBV19 and TRBJ2-7; no clear D. This CDR3 spans 11 amino acids. CDR1 is LNHDA and CDR2 is SQIVND in the germline V gene (reference sequence). V was cut by 3 bases and J by 5 bases, with 5 bases left in between. The CDR3 loop is CASSMGDEQYF. CDR3 DNA sequence: TGTGCCAGTAGTATGGGTGACGAGCAGTACTTC.

The chain joins TRBV19 to TRBJ1-1; possible D gene TRBD1, 6 bases. The CDR3 totals 17 residues. Looked up from germline, CDR1 is LNHDA and CDR2 is SQIVND (reference sequence). Between the trimmed V and J ends, which lost 1 base and 8 bases, there was a span of 23 bases. This chain's CDR3 is CASSIVAAFRGAEEAFF. CDR3 bases: TGTGCCAGTAGTATAGTAGCTGCGTTCCGGGGGGCTGAGGAAGCTTTCTTT.

The V gene is TRBV20-1, the J gene TRBJ1-1; D remains unclear. CDR1 is DFQATT and CDR2 is SNEGSKA in the germline V gene (reference sequence). Trimming stripped 3 bases from V and 6 bases from J, with 8 bases between. The CDR3 length is 11 residues. The CDR3 DNA reads as TGCAGTGCTAGCCCCGCCGCTGAAGCTTTCTTT. Its protein product is CSASPAAEAFF.

The chain combines TRBV25-1 with TRBJ1-2, with a tentative D call TRBD1 (5 bases). The CDR3 consists of 12 residues. Germline V gives CDR1 MGHDK, CDR2 SYGVNS. Trimming pared 5 bases from V and 7 bases from J, leaving 11 bases between. The CDR3 nucleotides read TGTGCCAGCAGTCAGGGAAGGGTTGGCTACACCTTC. It encodes CASSQGRVGYTF.

This clone is a singleton in its sample. The rearrangement joins TRBV6-1 to TRBJ2-6; 12 nucleotides match TRBD1. From germline, CDR1 is MNHNS and CDR2 SASEGT. The CDR3 sequence is 17 residues long. Trimming removed 4 bases from V and 2 bases from J; junction bases left unmatched: 3. The CDR3 DNA sequence: TGTGCCAGCAGTGCGTGGGACAGGGGGCCTGGGGCCAACGTCCTGACTTTC. This translates into CASSAWDRGPGANVLTF.

The chain combines TRBV6-5 with TRBJ2-7; perhaps TRBD2 as D (7 bases). This CDR3 contains 14 residues. Trimming took off 6 bases at V and 0 bases at J, with 12 bases between the two ends. Germline lookup yields CDR1 MNHEY and CDR2 SVGAGI. CDR3 amino acids: CASSRGASSYEQYF. The CDR3 DNA reads as TGTGCCAGCAGCCGGGGGGCGAGCTCCTACGAGCAGTACTTC.

J is TRBJ1-4 and V is TRBV5-6; D gene ambiguous. Between the trimmed V and J ends, which lost 2 bases and 5 bases, there was a span of 10 bases. Germline values: CDR1 SGHDT, CDR2 YYEEEE. CDR3 length: 14 amino acids. CDR3 nucleotides: TGTGCCAGCAGCTTTGGGAGGGTCAATGAAAAACTGTTTTTT. Translation gives CASSFGRVNEKLFF.

This rearrangement joins TRBV11-2 to TRBJ2-7; 9 nucleotides match TRBD1. Germline lookup yields CDR1 SGHAT and CDR2 FQNNGV. With V trimmed by 4 bases and J by 2 bases, 6 bases remained unmatched. The CDR3 is 15 residues long. Here the CDR3 reads CASSSPGQGPYEQYF. The DNA for the CDR3 is TGTGCCAGCAGCTCTCCGGGACAGGGTCCCTACGAGCAGTACTTC. The variable domain in full, with the rest retrieved from reference TRBV11-2 and TRBJ2-7, is EAGVAQSPRYKIIEKRQSVAFWCNPISGHATLYWYQQILGQGPKLLIQFQNNGVVDDSQLPKDRFSAERLKGVDSTLKIQPAKLEDSAVYLCASSSPGQGPYEQYFGPGTRLTVT.

J is TRBJ2-7 and V is TRBV7-2, with D unresolved. V dropped 2 bases and J dropped 3 bases, with 2 bases sitting between them. This CDR3 is built from 11 residues. The V gene's germline CDR1 is SGHTA and CDR2 FQGNSA. The CDR3 loop reads CASSLYYEQYF. CDR3 nucleotides: TGTGCCAGCAGCTTATACTACGAGCAGTACTTC.

V and J are TRBV5-6 and TRBJ2-2, with D hard to call. Germline V CDR1 and CDR2: SGHDT, YYEEEE. This CDR3 has 12 residues. V was shortened by 3 bases and J by 4 bases, with 4 bases between the two germline ends. CDR3 nucleotides: TGTGCCAGCAGCTGGGGCACCGGGGAGCTGTTTTTT. Encoded protein: CASSWGTGELFF.

This chain joins TRBV7-6 and TRBJ1-2; no reliable D call. V was cut by 1 base and J by 4 bases, with 16 bases left in between. Germline values: CDR1 SGHVS, CDR2 FNYEAQ. The CDR3 sequence is 16 residues long. The CDR3 DNA follows: TGTGCCAGCAGCTTAGACCGGGCAGTTGGTTTCTATGGCTACACCTTC. The encoded protein is CASSLDRAVGFYGYTF.

The chain uses TRBV30 and TRBJ1-4; the match to TRBD1 covers 7 bases. CDR3 length: 16 residues. Germline assignment: CDR1 GTSNPN and CDR2 SVGIG (reference sequence). V gave up 5 bases and J gave up 0 bases; unmatched junction bases: 9. The CDR3 here is CAWGAGTAATNEKLFF. As DNA, the CDR3 is TGTGCCTGGGGAGCCGGGACAGCCGCAACTAATGAAAAACTGTTTTTT.

The chain joins TRBV7-9 to TRBJ1-4; 7 nucleotides line up with TRBD1. V lost 4 bases and J lost 4; bases outside the gene matches: 6. The V gene's germline CDR1 is SEHNR and CDR2 FQNEAQ (reference sequence). The CDR3 sequence is 15 residues long. This CDR3 is CASSSVGGLNEKLFF. The CDR3 region has the DNA TGTGCCAGCAGCTCTGTAGGGGGCCTTAATGAAAAACTGTTTTTT.

This chain uses TRBV5-1 with TRBJ2-4; D not resolved. Per the germline V gene, CDR1 is SGHRS and CDR2 is YFSETQ. This CDR3 comprises 15 residues. V lost 0 bases and J 0 bases, leaving 7 bases between the germline ends. CDR3 sequence (DNA): TGCGCCAGCAGCTTGGTATCGGGAGCCAAAAACATTCAGTACTTC. It translates to CASSLVSGAKNIQYF.

The gene calls are TRBV6-1 and TRBJ2-7; no definite D call. Germline CDR1 and CDR2: MNHNS and SASEGT. The V end lost 5 bases, the J end lost 4 bases, and 15 bases lay between the germline ends. The CDR3 has 14 amino acids. Written as DNA, the CDR3 is TGTGCCAGCAGTAGGTCAGGTCTTGAATACGAGCAGTACTTC. Its protein product is CASSRSGLEYEQYF.

The chain uses TRBV18 and TRBJ2-7; 9 bases map to TRBD1. Looked up from germline, CDR1 is KGHSH and CDR2 is LQKENI. Trimming took 5 bases from V and 5 from J; bases not matched to a gene: 7. The CDR3 is 14 residues long. In DNA, the CDR3 is TGTGCCAGCTCATCAATAGGACAGGGGAACGAGCAGTACTTC. Its translation is CASSSIGQGNEQYF.

The chain recombines TRBV2 with TRBJ2-7, with 8 bases aligning to TRBD2. CDR3 length: 16 amino acids. Germline CDR1 reads SNHLY; CDR2 reads FYNNEI. V shed 5 bases and J 0 bases; nucleotides not matched to a gene: 9. The CDR3 loop reads CASSQSSGGASYEQYF. The CDR3 DNA reads as TGTGCCAGCAGTCAGAGCAGCGGGGGAGCCTCCTACGAGCAGTACTTC. Together with reference TRBV2 and TRBJ2-7, the CDR3 gives the full variable domain: EPEVTQTPSHQVTQMGQEVILRCVPISNHLYFYWYRQILGQKVEFLVSFYNNEISEKSEIFDDQFSVERPDGSNFTLKIRSTKLEDSAMYFCASSQSSGGASYEQYFGPGTRLTVT.

The genes are TRBV6-5 and TRBJ2-7; D is uncertain. CDR3 length: 14 amino acids. Germline V CDR1 and CDR2: MNHEY, SVGAGI. V was trimmed by 0 bases and J by 0 bases, leaving 6 bases between them. Written as DNA, the CDR3 is TGTGCCAGCAGTTACTCCAGAAGCTCCTACGAGCAGTACTTC. Protein sequence: CASSYSRSSYEQYF.

This sequence joins TRBV5-1 and TRBJ1-3; D not certain. Germline lookup yields CDR1 SGHRS and CDR2 YFSETQ. The length of the CDR3 is 12 residues. The V and J ends lost 0 bases and 3 bases respectively, with 1 base between them. CDR3 DNA: TGCGCCAGCAGCTTGGATGGAAACACCATATATTTT. Residues: CASSLDGNTIYF.